One sample yielded the 24 T cell receptor beta chains listed below, sequenced in a study of T cells in localized non-small cell lung cancer. Sequenced by immunoSEQ multiplex PCR; TCRdb stores in-frame clones only, minus some. The repertoire consists of approximately 63,000 clones, with over 85% occurring once and the leading ten covering 20% to 25%. The source was peripheral blood, collected before any cancer treatment. The origin of the receptors is a man between 40 and 70 years old with stage I squamous cell lung carcinoma.

The genes are TRBV9 and TRBJ2-1, with 12 bases aligning to TRBD2. V gave up 4 bases and J gave up 4 bases; unmatched junction bases: 6. The V gene's germline CDR1 is SGDLS and CDR2 YYNGEE. The CDR3 is 16 amino acids. The CDR3, as DNA: TGTGCCAGCAGCCCGTGGACTAGCGGGACATACAATGAGCAGTTCTTC. It specifies CASSPWTSGTYNEQFF.

The J gene is TRBJ2-3, the V gene TRBV13; D not resolved. Looked up from germline, CDR1 is PRHDT and CDR2 is FYEKMQ (reference sequence). CDR3 length: 14 residues. The V gene lost 3 bases and the J gene lost 2 bases, with 9 bases spanning the gap. CDR3 nucleotide sequence: TGTGCCAGCAGCTTGAGGCCTACCACAGATACGCAGTATTTT. Protein sequence: CASSLRPTTDTQYF.

The chain is built from TRBV13 and TRBJ2-2; 7 positions match TRBD2. V lost 4 bases and J lost 7; bases outside the gene matches: 3. Germline assignment: CDR1 PRHDT and CDR2 FYEKMQ (reference sequence). This CDR3 is 13 amino acids long. CDR3 nucleotides: TGTGCCAGCAGCTCCCCGGGGGGCGGGGAGCTGTTTTTT. As protein: CASSSPGGGELFF.

In DNA form, the CDR3 reads TGTGCCAGCAGCCAAGTGCGGGAGGGGAACGAGCAGTACTTC. Its translation is CASSQVREGNEQYF. The chain has TRBV4-2 and TRBJ2-7; 9 bases are a match to TRBD2. Germline CDR1 reads LGHNA; CDR2 reads YNFKEQ. The CDR3 has 14 residues. Losses at the gene ends were 1 base for V and 5 bases for J; bases not matched to a gene: 3.

This chain uses TRBV11-3 with TRBJ1-1, with 9 bases aligning to TRBD1. The CDR3 is 14 amino acids. CDR1 and CDR2 (germline): SGHNT, YENEEA. Unmatched junction bases numbered 2, after V lost 5 bases and J lost 1 base. The CDR3 region has the DNA TGTGCCAGCAGCGCACAGGGGGCGAACACTGAAGCTTTCTTT. Its protein is CASSAQGANTEAFF. The whole variable domain, remainder taken from reference TRBV11-3 and TRBJ1-1, is EAGVVQSPRYKIIEKKQPVAFWCNPISGHNTLYWYLQNLGQGPELLIRYENEEAVDDSQLPKDRFSAERLKGVDSTLKIQPAELGDSAVYLCASSAQGANTEAFFGQGTRLTVV.

J is TRBJ2-5 and V is TRBV19, with 7 bases fitting TRBD2. The junction had 5 bases not matched to a gene; V was cut back by 4 bases and J by 9 bases. This CDR3 contains 12 residues. Germline loops: CDR1 LNHDA, CDR2 SQIVND (reference sequence). CDR3 region: CASSKDREAQYF. CDR3 nucleotides: TGTGCCAGTAGTAAGGACCGGGAGGCCCAGTACTTC.

The CDR3 DNA follows: TGCGCCAGCAGTGTGGTCAGCAACTCTGGAAACACCATATATTTT. It specifies CASSVVSNSGNTIYF. The V call is TRBV10-2, the J call TRBJ1-3; D is undetermined. This CDR3 has 15 residues. The germline V gene encodes CDR1 WSHSY and CDR2 SAAADI. V lost 4 bases and J 0 bases, leaving 10 bases between the germline ends.

The gene calls are TRBV7-6 and TRBJ2-1; D possibly corresponds to TRBD1 (6 bases). CDR1 SGHVS and CDR2 FNYEAQ come from the germline V gene. Trimming stripped 5 bases from V and 6 bases from J, with 17 bases between. CDR3 length: 15 amino acids. CDR3 DNA sequence: TGTGCCAGCAGCGAGACAGGCCTTACCGGCAATGAGCAGTTCTTC. It codes for CASSETGLTGNEQFF. The full variable domain, its missing parts supplied by reference TRBV7-6 and TRBJ2-1, is GAGVSQSPRYKVTKRGQDVALRCDPISGHVSLYWYRQALGQGPEFLTYFNYEAQQDKSGLPNDRFSAERPEGSISTLTIQRTEQRDSAMYRCASSETGLTGNEQFFGPGTRLTVL.

This clone was counted once. A read error may explain this, as a much larger clone is one base away. The sample contains more than one DNA sequence encoding this CDR3. The chain uses TRBV28 and TRBJ1-5; D uncertain. Trimming pared 6 bases from V and 4 bases from J, leaving 7 bases between. Germline V gene lookup returns CDR1 MDHEN and CDR2 SYDVKM. This CDR3 contains 12 residues. The CDR3 DNA is TGTGCCAGCAGGGGCAGTAATCAGCCCCAGCATTTT. This codes for CASRGSNQPQHF. The entire variable domain, with the rest obtained from reference TRBV28 and TRBJ1-5, is as follows: DVKVTQSSRYLVKRTGEKVFLECVQDMDHENMFWYRQDPGLGLRLIYFSYDVKMKEKGDIPEGYSVSREKKERFSLILESASTNQTSMYLCASRGSNQPQHFGDGTRLSIL.

V gene TRBV21-1 combines with J gene TRBJ2-6; TRBD1 is the table's D call, not checked against the DNA. TRBV21-1 has pseudogene status. CDR3 length: 14 residues. Written as DNA, the CDR3 is TGTGCCAGCCTAGGGGACTCTGGGGCCAACGTCCTGACTTTC. This codes for CASLGDSGANVLTF.

The V gene is TRBV7-2, the J gene TRBJ2-7, with 7 bases identical to TRBD2. Per the germline V gene, CDR1 is SGHTA and CDR2 is FQGNSA. The CDR3 is 15 residues long. The V gene end was trimmed by 0 bases and the J gene end by 4 bases; junction bases not matched to a gene: 6. The CDR3 sequence: CASSLAREARYEQYF. CDR3 coding DNA: TGTGCCAGCAGCTTAGCACGGGAGGCTCGTTACGAGCAGTACTTC.

The chain carries TRBV9 and TRBJ1-2; the D is unclear. From germline, CDR1 is SGDLS and CDR2 YYNGEE. The CDR3 spans 14 residues. V was trimmed by 1 base and J by 2 bases, leaving 9 bases between them. DNA for the CDR3: TGTGCCAGCAGCGTATCTGGAGAAAACTATGGCTACACCTTC. Translating gives CASSVSGENYGYTF.

The chain couples TRBV7-8 to TRBJ2-5, with 7 bases aligning to TRBD2. Gene TRBJ2-7 matches the end of the DNA better, so the J call may be wrong. This CDR3 spans 15 amino acids. CDR1 is SGHVS, CDR2 FQNEAQ, per germline. Here the CDR3 DNA reads TGTGCCAGCAGCTACGGCGGGAGAGGAGCCTACGAGCAGTACTTC. Translating gives CASSYGGRGAYEQYF.

The chain employs TRBV28 and TRBJ2-1; D might be TRBD2 (6 bases). Deletions cut 5 bases from V and 4 bases from J, with 18 bases between. The CDR3 length is 16 residues. Germline CDR1 is MDHEN and CDR2 is SYDVKM. The CDR3 is CASSPLPGLKYNEQFF. In nucleotides, the CDR3 is TGTGCCAGCAGTCCCTTACCGGGACTTAAATACAATGAGCAGTTCTTC. Based on the CDR3 plus reference TRBV28 and TRBJ2-1, the full variable domain is DVKVTQSSRYLVKRTGEKVFLECVQDMDHENMFWYRQDPGLGLRLIYFSYDVKMKEKGDIPEGYSVSREKKERFSLILESASTNQTSMYLCASSPLPGLKYNEQFFGPGTRLTVL.

The V call is TRBV5-1, the J call TRBJ2-3; D is tentatively TRBD1 or TRBD2 (5 bases each). CDR3 length equals 13 residues. V was trimmed by 8 bases and J by 6 bases, leaving 16 bases between them. Per germline, CDR1 SGHRS and CDR2 YFSETQ. DNA of the CDR3: TGCGCCAGTTCTGGGACGGTCGAGGATACGCAGTATTTT. This encodes CASSGTVEDTQYF. The full variable domain, rest sourced from reference TRBV5-1 and TRBJ2-3, is KAGVTQTPRYLIKTRGQQVTLSCSPISGHRSVSWYQQTPGQGLQFLFEYFSETQRNKGNFPGRFSGRQFSNSRSEMNVSTLELGDSALYLCASSGTVEDTQYFGPGTRLTVL.

The chain couples TRBV6-5 to TRBJ1-1, with no clear D. Per germline, CDR1 MNHEY and CDR2 SVGAGI. The V and J ends lost 2 bases and 5 bases respectively, with 9 bases between them. This CDR3 is built from 13 residues. CDR3 DNA: TGTGCCAGCAGTTACCTGACGGGAACTGAAGCTTTCTTT. Protein sequence: CASSYLTGTEAFF.

The V gene is TRBV11-1, the J gene TRBJ2-3; 11 bases match TRBD2. V lost 4 bases to trimming and J lost 4 bases; unmatched junction nucleotides: 7. CDR3 length equals 16 residues. CDR1 is SGHAT and CDR2 is FQDESV in the germline V gene (reference sequence). The CDR3 reads CASSSLSGRAADTQYF. In DNA form, the CDR3 reads TGTGCCAGCAGCTCCCTTAGCGGGAGGGCCGCAGATACGCAGTATTTT.

V usage is TRBV5-1 and J usage is TRBJ2-1; TRBD2 matches 7 bases. Germline lookup yields CDR1 SGHRS and CDR2 YFSETQ. The CDR3 runs 16 residues. V lost 0 bases, J lost 1 base, and 4 bases stayed unmatched. CDR3 DNA: TGCGCCAGCAGCTTGGCGGGGGGACTTTCCTACAATGAGCAGTTCTTC. It codes for CASSLAGGLSYNEQFF.

The chain recombines TRBV7-8 with TRBJ1-1, with D unresolved. This CDR3 has 12 residues. Trimming took off 5 bases at V and 2 bases at J, with 6 bases between the two ends. Germline V CDR1 and CDR2: SGHVS, FQNEAQ. In DNA, the CDR3 is TGTGCCAGCAGCCATATAAACACTGAAGCTTTCTTT. This translates into CASSHINTEAFF.

The genes are TRBV27 and TRBJ2-7, with a possible D match to TRBD2 (7 bases). Trimming took off 2 bases at V and 4 bases at J, with 12 bases between the two ends. CDR3 size: 14 residues. Germline V lookup: CDR1 MNHEY, CDR2 SMNVEV (reference sequence). Here the CDR3 DNA reads TGTGCCAGCAGTTTAAGGGGGGGCTCTTACGAGCAGTACTTC. Encoded protein: CASSLRGGSYEQYF.

The V gene is TRBV10-3, the J gene TRBJ2-6; unclear D gene. Trimming pared 11 bases from V and 0 bases from J, leaving 8 bases between. CDR1 and CDR2 (germline): ENHRY, SYGVKD. CDR3 length: 13 residues. For the CDR3, the DNA is TGTGCCGTTCTTCGCTCTGGGGCCAACGTCCTGACTTTC. Encoded protein: CAVLRSGANVLTF.

The chain is built from TRBV5-1 and TRBJ2-5; 7 bases line up with TRBD1. Germline assignment: CDR1 SGHRS and CDR2 YFSETQ. V was clipped by 6 bases and J by 1 base; unmatched bases: 9. CDR3 size: 15 residues. The CDR3 bases are TGCGCCAGCACCCCGACAGGGCCTACCCAAGAGACCCAGTACTTC. It codes for CASTPTGPTQETQYF.

This clone was found once. CDR3 DNA sequence: TGTGCCAGCTCACCTACAGGGGGCGGCAATCAGCCCCAGCATTTT. It codes for CASSPTGGGNQPQHF. The chain has TRBV18 and TRBJ1-5; 9 bases line up with TRBD1. The CDR3 totals 15 residues. Per the germline V gene, CDR1 is KGHSH and CDR2 is LQKENI. V dropped 3 bases and J dropped 2; count of bases not matched to a gene: 2.

The V gene is TRBV5-1, the J gene TRBJ2-3; no clear D gene. CDR3 length: 15 amino acids. Germline CDR1 and CDR2: SGHRS and YFSETQ. Trimming shortened V by 5 bases and J by 0 bases, and 13 bases separated the two germline ends. This chain's CDR3 is CASSSSPSSTDTQYF. CDR3 coding DNA: TGCGCCAGCAGTTCCAGCCCGTCTAGCACAGATACGCAGTATTTT.